The rows below give T cell receptor beta chains drawn from one sample of a study of blood T cells in healthy people across ages. TCRdb re-analysed the 5' RACE reads in MiXCR, keeping a single row per CDR3 protein. The sample holds about 600,000 distinct CDR3 sequences; about 45% are singletons and the top ten take 20% to 25%. The sample was blood. These TCRs come from a man older than 75 in good health. The CDR3 runs from the conserved cysteine through the conserved F or W. The D gene is left open where the match is weak. Not all rows give a size; the values are once, few, many and, for expanded clones, a class.

v_call: TRBV28; clone_size: few; d_call: TRBD2; j_call: TRBJ2-1; cdr3_nt: TGTGCCAGCAGCCAGCCGGGAGGAAGCTACAATGAGCAGTTCTTC; cdr3_aa: CASSQPGGSYNEQFF
v_call: TRBV20-1; clone_size: -; d_call: TRBD2; j_call: TRBJ2-3; cdr3_nt: TGCAGTGCTAGGCCGGCTAGCGGTACTAGCACAGATACGCAGTATTTT; cdr3_aa: CSARPASGTSTDTQYF
v_call: TRBV20-1; clone_size: few; d_call: -; j_call: TRBJ2-7; cdr3_nt: TGCAGTGCTAGAGTTGAGGGCAGGCGCTACGAGCAGTACTTC; cdr3_aa: CSARVEGRRYEQYF
v_call: TRBV18; clone_size: -; d_call: -; j_call: TRBJ2-7; cdr3_nt: TGTGCCAGCTCAATGGACTGGAGCTCCTACGAGCAGTACTTC; cdr3_aa: CASSMDWSSYEQYF
v_call: TRBV2; clone_size: -; d_call: -; j_call: TRBJ2-7; cdr3_nt: TGTGCCAGCAGTGTCCCTCAGGTGGGGGGGGCCCTACCATTCTACGAGCAGTACTTC; cdr3_aa: CASSVPQVGGALPFYEQYF
v_call: TRBV6-2/TRBV6-3; clone_size: -; d_call: -; j_call: TRBJ1-2; cdr3_nt: TGTGCCGGGCGACAAGACAACTATGGCTACACCTTC; cdr3_aa: CAGRQDNYGYTF
v_call: TRBV20-1; clone_size: -; d_call: TRBD2; j_call: TRBJ2-1; cdr3_nt: TGCAGTGCTAGGTCGACTAGCCGAAACAATGAGCAGTTCTTC; cdr3_aa: CSARSTSRNNEQFF
v_call: TRBV6-1; clone_size: -; d_call: TRBD2; j_call: TRBJ2-3; cdr3_nt: TGTGCCAGCAGTGAATCTAGCGGGGGAGGGACAGATACGCAGTATTTT; cdr3_aa: CASSESSGGGTDTQYF
v_call: TRBV6-6; clone_size: many; d_call: TRBD1; j_call: TRBJ2-7; cdr3_nt: TGTGCCAGCAGATTAGGACAGGGTGTTCACTACGAGCAGTACTTC; cdr3_aa: CASRLGQGVHYEQYF
v_call: TRBV7-2; clone_size: few; d_call: TRBD2; j_call: TRBJ2-7; cdr3_nt: TGTGCCAGCAGCTTATTTGCGGGAGGGCGGACCTCCGAGCAGTACTTC; cdr3_aa: CASSLFAGGRTSEQYF
v_call: TRBV6-2/TRBV6-3; clone_size: -; d_call: TRBD2; j_call: TRBJ2-1; cdr3_nt: TGTGCCAGCAGCCTGGTGAGGACTAGCGGTCCCAATGAGCAGTTCTTC; cdr3_aa: CASSLVRTSGPNEQFF
v_call: TRBV15; clone_size: -; d_call: -; j_call: TRBJ1-1; cdr3_nt: TGTGCCACCAGCAGCCACCTGAACACTGAAGCTTTCTTT; cdr3_aa: CATSSHLNTEAFF
v_call: TRBV20-1; clone_size: once; d_call: -; j_call: TRBJ2-1; cdr3_nt: TGCAGTGTTAGAGCCCCCCCTGGGCCTATAGTCAGTGGCTACAATGAGCAGTTCTTC; cdr3_aa: CSVRAPPGPIVSGYNEQFF
v_call: TRBV5-1; clone_size: many; d_call: TRBD1; j_call: TRBJ2-7; cdr3_nt: TGTGCCAGCAGTAGTAGACAGGGGAGCTCCTACGAGCAGTACTTC; cdr3_aa: CASSSRQGSSYEQYF
v_call: TRBV20-1; clone_size: once; d_call: -; j_call: TRBJ2-1; cdr3_nt: TGCAGTTCCGGGGACCTTAACGGGGTTGAGCAGTTCTTC; cdr3_aa: CSSGDLNGVEQFF
v_call: TRBV6-5; clone_size: -; d_call: -; j_call: TRBJ1-4; cdr3_nt: TGTGCCAGCAGCCTCGATCACAGTGCAACTAATGAAAAACTGTTTTTT; cdr3_aa: CASSLDHSATNEKLFF
v_call: TRBV25-1; clone_size: few; d_call: TRBD1; j_call: TRBJ2-3; cdr3_nt: TGTGCCAGCAGTAACCCACAGGGGGTTTGGACAGATACGCAGTATTTT; cdr3_aa: CASSNPQGVWTDTQYF
v_call: TRBV12-5; clone_size: few; d_call: TRBD2; j_call: TRBJ2-1; cdr3_nt: TGTGCTAGTGGGGCGGCAGGGAGGGATGAGCAGTTCTTC; cdr3_aa: CASGAAGRDEQFF
v_call: TRBV18; clone_size: -; d_call: -; j_call: TRBJ1-4; cdr3_nt: TGTGCCAGCCCACTTTCCAGGGTCGGTGAAAAACTGTTTTTT; cdr3_aa: CASPLSRVGEKLFF
v_call: TRBV7-2; clone_size: -; d_call: -; j_call: TRBJ2-2; cdr3_nt: TGTGCCAGCAACTTAGGCAGCACCGGGGAGCTGTTTTTT; cdr3_aa: CASNLGSTGELFF
v_call: TRBV7-8; clone_size: few; d_call: -; j_call: TRBJ2-7; cdr3_nt: TGTGCCAGCAGCTTAGACCGTAACCACGAGCAGTACTTC; cdr3_aa: CASSLDRNHEQYF